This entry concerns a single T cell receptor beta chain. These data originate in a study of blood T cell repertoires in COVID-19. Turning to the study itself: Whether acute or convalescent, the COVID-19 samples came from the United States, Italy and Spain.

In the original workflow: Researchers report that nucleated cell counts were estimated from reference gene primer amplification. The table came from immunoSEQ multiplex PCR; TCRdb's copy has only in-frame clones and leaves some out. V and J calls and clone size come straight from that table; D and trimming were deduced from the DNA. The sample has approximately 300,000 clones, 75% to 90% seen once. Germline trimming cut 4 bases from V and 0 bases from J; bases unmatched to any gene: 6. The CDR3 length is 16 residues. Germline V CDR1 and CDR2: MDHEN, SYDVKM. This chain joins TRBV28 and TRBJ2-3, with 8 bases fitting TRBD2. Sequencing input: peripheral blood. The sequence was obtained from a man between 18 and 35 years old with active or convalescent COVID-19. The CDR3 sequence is CASSSSTSESTDTQYF. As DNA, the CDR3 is TGTGCCAGCAGTTCATCGACTAGCGAAAGCACAGATACGCAGTATTTT.